This T cell receptor (beta chain) is from a study of blood T cells in healthy people across ages. Germline V gene data show CDR1 as MDHEN and CDR2 as SYDVKM. V shed 4 bases and J 3 bases; nucleotides not matched to a gene: 6. CDR3 length equals 15 residues. A sample-barcoded 5' primer and a J-beta primer mix were used in a second PCR of roughly 7 to 12 cycles. One entry per CDR3 protein results from TCRdb running MiXCR on the 5' RACE reads. The table lists under 2 million distinct CDR3 sequences, about 32% of them singletons. The V call is TRBV28, the J call TRBJ1-2; 9 bases are a match to TRBD1. The sequenced sample consisted of blood. The TCR was taken from a woman aged 25 to 39 in good health. CDR3 DNA: TGTGCCAGCAGTTGGAGGACAGGGGACCACTATGGCTACACCTTC. Translating gives CASSWRTGDHYGYTF.